The 24 T cell receptor beta chains listed next were all sequenced from one sample in a study of cytomegalovirus exposure and HLA in healthy donors listed by TCRdb under 2017. The protocol used for the library was the immunoSEQ multiplex PCR assay. For the multiplex PCR, a mixture combining 60 forward primers for TCR Vbeta segments and 13 reverse primers for TCR Jbeta segments was used. This immuneACCESS table, as held by TCRdb, lists in-frame sequences with V and J called but not all clones. Of the missing ones, under half trace to an unresolved V gene in checked studies; the others have no known cause. Present in this sample are under 150,000 clones, roughly three quarters of which were seen just once. Jointly, the top ten make up 1.2% to 1.5% of the sample. The sequenced sample was PBMCs. The source is a woman in her thirties or forties in good health and CMV-seronegative.

J is TRBJ2-1 and V is TRBV7-2, with 11 bases that match TRBD2. This CDR3 is built from 18 residues. Germline-derived CDR1 and CDR2 are SGHTA and FQGNSA. Losses at the gene ends were 2 bases for V and 6 bases for J; bases not matched to a gene: 12. The CDR3 DNA follows: TGTGCCAGCAGCTTACGGTGGGTAGCGGGGGGGCCTGGCAATGAGCAGTTCTTC. It codes for CASSLRWVAGGPGNEQFF.

The J gene is TRBJ2-2, the V gene TRBV9; no clear D gene. V was pared by 5 bases and J by 4 bases, with 6 bases between. Germline CDR1 and CDR2: SGDLS and YYNGEE. The CDR3 is 12 residues long. CDR3 nucleotides: TGTGCCAGCAGTGCTAGCACCGGGGAGCTGTTTTTT. Amino acid sequence: CASSASTGELFF. The variable domain in full, completed from reference TRBV9 and TRBJ2-2, reads DSGVTQTPKHLITATGQRVTLRCSPRSGDLSVYWYQQSLDQGLQFLIQYYNGEERAKGNILERFSAQQFPDLHSELNLSSLELGDSALYFCASSASTGELFFGEGSRLTVL.

The V gene is TRBV27, the J gene TRBJ1-1; tentatively, D is TRBD1 (5 bases). The CDR3 is 14 amino acids. V lost 3 bases and J lost 4, with 12 bases in between. The germline V gene has CDR1 MNHEY and CDR2 SMNVEV (reference sequence). The CDR3 spells CASSFGGWGTEAFF. The CDR3 DNA sequence: TGTGCCAGCAGTTTCGGGGGTTGGGGCACTGAAGCTTTCTTT.

This rearrangement joins TRBV7-9 to TRBJ2-5, with D possibly being TRBD1 (5 bases). The CDR3 extends over 13 amino acids. V was shortened by 5 bases and J by 2 bases, with 9 bases between the two germline ends. Germline loops: CDR1 SEHNR, CDR2 FQNEAQ (reference sequence). CDR3 nucleotides: TGTGCCAGCAGCCAGCGACAGCAAGAGACCCAGTACTTC. Translating gives CASSQRQQETQYF.

This sequence joins TRBV19 and TRBJ1-1; 7 nucleotides agree with TRBD1. Germline CDR1 LNHDA, CDR2 SQIVND (reference sequence). This CDR3 has 17 amino acids. The trim removed 0 bases at V and 6 bases at J, leaving 13 bases unmatched. The CDR3: CASSIDLTRQGESEAFF. The CDR3 bases are TGTGCCAGTAGTATAGATCTAACTCGACAGGGAGAATCTGAAGCTTTCTTT.

The chain employs TRBV29-1 and TRBJ2-1, with D possibly TRBD1 on 6 matching bases. Germline V gene data show CDR1 as SQVTM and CDR2 as ANQGSEA. V dropped 7 bases and J dropped 2 bases, with 15 bases sitting between them. This CDR3 comprises 14 residues. CDR3 sequence reads: CSAYRDNTYNEQFF. The CDR3 DNA sequence: TGCAGCGCCTACAGGGATAACACCTACAATGAGCAGTTCTTC.

The chain joins TRBV7-9 to TRBJ2-6, with D hard to call. The CDR3 totals 15 residues. Germline loops: CDR1 SEHNR, CDR2 FQNEAQ (reference sequence). Trimming stripped 5 bases from V and 0 bases from J, with 8 bases between. The CDR3 nucleotides are TGTGCCAGCAGCCTTCACTCCTCTGGGGCCAACGTCCTGACTTTC. Protein: CASSLHSSGANVLTF.

The count of this clone is one. The rearrangement uses TRBV27 and TRBJ2-7; TRBD1 agrees at 9 bases. V lost 4 bases and J lost 1; bases outside the gene matches: 5. This CDR3 is 15 amino acids long. Germline-derived CDR1 and CDR2 are MNHEY and SMNVEV (reference sequence). In DNA, the CDR3 is TGTGCCAGCAGTTCCCCCGGGACAGGGTCCTACGAGCAGTACTTC. It encodes CASSSPGTGSYEQYF.

The V and J genes are TRBV7-3 and TRBJ2-2; perhaps TRBD1 as D (5 bases). Trimming shortened V by 4 bases and J by 7 bases, and 16 bases separated the two germline ends. Germline V CDR1 and CDR2: SGHTA, FQGTGA. The CDR3 sequence is 15 residues long. CDR3 in amino acids: CASSSDRGRGGELFF. The CDR3 bases are TGTGCCAGCAGCTCTGATAGGGGAAGGGGCGGGGAGCTGTTTTTT.

The rearrangement joins TRBV5-6 to TRBJ2-2, with 9 bases that match TRBD1. Losses at the gene ends were 3 bases for V and 7 bases for J; bases not matched to a gene: 7. The CDR3 sequence is 15 residues long. Per the germline V gene, CDR1 is SGHDT and CDR2 is YYEEEE. The CDR3 loop is CASSWDRDDIGELFF. The CDR3, as DNA: TGTGCCAGCAGCTGGGACAGGGATGATATCGGGGAGCTGTTTTTT.

The chain links TRBV27 to TRBJ1-2; TRBD1 might be the D (5 bases). This CDR3 contains 13 residues. Germline assignment: CDR1 MNHEY and CDR2 SMNVEV (reference sequence). The V gene lost 5 bases and the J gene lost 2 bases, with 9 bases spanning the gap. CDR3 sequence reads: CASSHGHNYGYTF. DNA of the CDR3: TGTGCCAGCAGTCACGGACACAACTATGGCTACACCTTC.

This sequence joins TRBV19 and TRBJ2-6; weak D call: TRBD1 (5 bases). Trimming cost V 4 bases and J 0 bases, with 16 bases left between them. From germline, CDR1 is LNHDA and CDR2 SQIVND (reference sequence). This CDR3 spans 18 amino acids. CDR3 sequence reads: CASSTRQPLSSGANVLTF. In nucleotides, the CDR3 is TGTGCCAGTAGTACCCGACAGCCCCTCAGCTCTGGGGCCAACGTCCTGACTTTC.

In its sample, this clone was seen once. The CDR3 coding sequence is TGTGCCAACCGACAGGGCAGCACTGAAGCTTTCTTT. Protein: CANRQGSTEAFF. The chain has TRBV6-1 and TRBJ1-1; 7 bases line up with TRBD1. J lost 4 bases, V lost 10 bases, and 6 bases had no gene match. From germline, CDR1 is MNHNS and CDR2 SASEGT. The length of the CDR3 is 12 residues.

The chain uses TRBV18 and TRBJ1-2; 11 bases line up with TRBD1. CDR1 and CDR2 (germline): KGHSH, LQKENI. The CDR3 totals 17 residues. J gave up 4 bases and V 1 base, and 8 bases lay outside the gene matches. CDR3 DNA: TGTGCCAGCTCACCACAGGAAGGGACAGGGGGTAGCTATGGCTACACCTTC. Translated: CASSPQEGTGGSYGYTF.

The J gene is TRBJ1-3, the V gene TRBV7-9; D perhaps matches TRBD1 (5 bases). Germline V gives CDR1 SEHNR, CDR2 FQNEAQ (reference sequence). This CDR3 is 16 amino acids long. Trimming pared 4 bases from V and 2 bases from J, leaving 15 bases between. The CDR3 DNA is TGTGCCAGCAGCTCCGCATCAGGGAATGCTGGAAACACCATATATTTT. Protein product: CASSSASGNAGNTIYF.

The table lists this clone with a few counts. The J gene is TRBJ1-2, the V gene TRBV27; D is unresolved. Germline-derived CDR1 and CDR2 are MNHEY and SMNVEV (reference sequence). There are 15 residues in the CDR3. V was clipped by 0 bases and J by 1 base, with 9 bases between them. The CDR3 nucleotides are TGTGCCAGCAGTTTATCGCCCGCGGGTAACTATGGCTACACCTTC. The encoded protein is CASSLSPAGNYGYTF.

This clone has just a few counts. The chain carries TRBV29-1 and TRBJ2-3; 8 bases fit TRBD2. Germline CDR1 reads SQVTM; CDR2 reads ANQGSEA. The CDR3 contains 14 residues. The J segment lost 6 bases and the V segment lost 3 bases, leaving 8 bases of the junction unmatched. The CDR3 here is CSVDSAGGRDTQYF. The CDR3 nucleotides read TGCAGCGTTGATAGTGCGGGGGGCAGGGATACGCAGTATTTT.

The chain uses TRBV2 and TRBJ2-7; maybe TRBD1 (6 bases). Per germline, CDR1 SNHLY and CDR2 FYNNEI. V lost 8 bases and J lost 0, with 14 bases in between. The CDR3 is 14 residues long. DNA of the CDR3: TGTGCCAGCCACCTGACAGGCAGCTCCTACGAGCAGTACTTC. Its protein is CASHLTGSSYEQYF.

This chain connects TRBV6-1 to TRBJ1-2, with TRBD1 identical over 9 bases. V was pared by 4 bases and J by 4 bases, with 4 bases of the junction left unmatched. The CDR3 is made up of 14 amino acids. Germline values: CDR1 MNHNS, CDR2 SASEGT. The CDR3 nucleotides read TGTGCCAGCAGTGCCCCGACAGGGGGCTATGGCTACACCTTC. Translating gives CASSAPTGGYGYTF.

This rearrangement joins TRBV18 to TRBJ1-1; tentative D call: TRBD1 (6 bases). Per germline, CDR1 KGHSH and CDR2 LQKENI. The CDR3 has 14 amino acids. V shed 2 bases and J shed 7 bases, with 14 bases lying between them. The CDR3 sequence: CASSPGTPHGEAFF. CDR3 nucleotides: TGTGCCAGCTCACCAGGGACACCTCATGGTGAAGCTTTCTTT.

CDR3 residues: CASSPQGNNEKLFF. The CDR3 DNA is TGTGCCAGCTCACCCCAGGGGAACAATGAAAAACTGTTTTTT. This chain connects TRBV18 to TRBJ1-4, with a tentative D call TRBD1 (6 bases). The CDR3 is 14 residues long. Trimming cost V 3 bases and J 5 bases, with 10 bases left between them. The germline V gene encodes CDR1 KGHSH and CDR2 LQKENI.

V is TRBV10-3 and J is TRBJ1-1; D ambiguous. CDR1 and CDR2 (germline): ENHRY, SYGVKD. V was cut by 10 bases and J by 1 base, with 13 bases left in between. This CDR3 is 13 amino acids long. CDR3 in DNA: TGTGCCAGACGGGGTGGATCGAACACTGAAGCTTTCTTT. It codes for CARRGGSNTEAFF.

In the case of this clone: A junction end diverges from the germline sequence, so it may reflect a read error. The same CDR3 arises from other DNA sequences in this sample as well. This sequence joins TRBV5-1 and TRBJ1-1, with D tentatively TRBD1 (6 bases). The V gene's germline CDR1 is SGHRS and CDR2 YFSETQ. The CDR3 extends over 13 amino acids. The CDR3 bases are TGCGCCAGCAGCTTTACAGGGATCACTGAAGCTTTCTTC. Encoded protein: CASSFTGITEAFF.

This sequence joins TRBV27 and TRBJ1-6; 8 bases match TRBD1. The V and J ends lost 5 bases and 7 bases, in that order; junction bases with no gene match: 4. The CDR3 is 14 amino acids. Germline CDR1 MNHEY, CDR2 SMNVEV (reference sequence). The CDR3 DNA follows: TGTGCCAGCAGTCATAGACAGGGGAATTCACCCCTCCACTTT. It encodes CASSHRQGNSPLHF.